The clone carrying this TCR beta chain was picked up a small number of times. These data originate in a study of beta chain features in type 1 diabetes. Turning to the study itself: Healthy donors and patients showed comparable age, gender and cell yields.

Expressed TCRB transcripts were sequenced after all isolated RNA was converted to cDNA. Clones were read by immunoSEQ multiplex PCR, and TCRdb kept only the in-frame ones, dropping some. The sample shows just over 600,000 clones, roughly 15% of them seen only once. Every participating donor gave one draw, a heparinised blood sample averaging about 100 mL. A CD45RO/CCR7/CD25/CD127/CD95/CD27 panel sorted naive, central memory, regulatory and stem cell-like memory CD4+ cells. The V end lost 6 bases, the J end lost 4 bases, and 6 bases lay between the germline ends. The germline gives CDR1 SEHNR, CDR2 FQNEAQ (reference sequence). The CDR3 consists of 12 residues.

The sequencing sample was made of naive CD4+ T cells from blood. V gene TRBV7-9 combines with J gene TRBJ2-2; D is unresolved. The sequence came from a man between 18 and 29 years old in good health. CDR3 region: CASRSPTGELFF. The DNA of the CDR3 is TGTGCCAGCAGATCTCCCACCGGGGAGCTGTTTTTT.